The 26 T cell receptor beta chains in this list originate from one sample, sequenced in a study of cytomegalovirus exposure and HLA in healthy donors. PCR was performed using 60 Vbeta and 13 Jbeta primers. TCRdb keeps only in-frame clones here, not all; method: immunoSEQ multiplex PCR. This sample has approximately 100,000 clones, with roughly 76% found just once. Sequencing input: PBMCs. The receptors come from a female donor in good health and CMV-seronegative.

J is TRBJ1-2 and V is TRBV29-1, with D tentatively TRBD1 (5 bases). Between the trimmed V and J ends, which lost 3 bases and 7 bases, there was a span of 12 bases. The germline V gene has CDR1 SQVTM and CDR2 ANQGSEA. The CDR3 totals 12 residues. The CDR3 loop is CSVEGGGGGYTF. In DNA form, the CDR3 reads TGCAGCGTTGAGGGGGGGGGTGGTGGCTACACCTTC.

This clone was seen just once. This chain links TRBV29-1 with TRBJ1-2; TRBD1 aligns across 9 bases. The germline gives CDR1 SQVTM, CDR2 ANQGSEA. The J segment lost 3 bases and the V segment lost 6 bases, leaving 2 bases of the junction unmatched. The CDR3 has 12 amino acids. The CDR3 protein is CSVGTGYYGYTF. CDR3 nucleotides: TGCAGCGTCGGGACAGGGTACTATGGCTACACCTTC.

This clone was counted between two and nine times. J is TRBJ2-3 and V is TRBV6-4, with D maybe TRBD2 (5 bases). Germline V lookup: CDR1 MRHNA, CDR2 SNTAGT. The V end lost 0 bases, the J end lost 0 bases, and 7 bases lay between the germline ends. The CDR3 consists of 15 residues. The CDR3 reads CASSDSRGSTDTQYF. CDR3 nucleotide sequence: TGTGCCAGCAGTGACTCCCGAGGGAGCACAGATACGCAGTATTTT.

In its sample, this clone was seen a few times. The chain uses TRBV5-6 and TRBJ1-5, with no clear D. The V end lost 2 bases, the J end lost 6 bases, and 15 bases lay between the germline ends. CDR3 length: 15 amino acids. Germline values: CDR1 SGHDT, CDR2 YYEEEE. The CDR3 DNA reads TGTGCCAGCAGCTTAGGAGGGCGTATCAGTCAGCCCCAGCATTTT. Translating it yields CASSLGGRISQPQHF.

This clone was detected a few times. The J gene is TRBJ2-7, the V gene TRBV6-6, with TRBD2 matching 7 bases. Per the germline V gene, CDR1 is MNHNY and CDR2 is SVGAGI (reference sequence). V dropped 8 bases and J dropped 0; count of bases not matched to a gene: 4. This CDR3 region has 13 residues. The CDR3 nucleotides read TGTGCCAGCGTGGGGGAGGGCTCCTACGAGCAGTACTTC. As protein: CASVGEGSYEQYF.

This sequence joins TRBV29-1 and TRBJ2-3; no clear D gene. The CDR3 consists of 12 residues. V gave up 4 bases and J gave up 6 bases, with 11 bases separating them. The germline V gene has CDR1 SQVTM and CDR2 ANQGSEA. The CDR3 DNA follows: TGCAGCGTTGTACCCGCCGGGGATACGCAGTATTTT. Translated, it gives CSVVPAGDTQYF.

This clone was recorded a few times. This chain joins TRBV2 and TRBJ2-6, with D hard to call. CDR1 is SNHLY and CDR2 is FYNNEI in the germline V gene. The CDR3 sequence is 14 residues long. V was trimmed by 8 bases and J by 0 bases, leaving 8 bases between them. CDR3 residues: CASGDPSGANVLTF. In DNA form, the CDR3 reads TGTGCCAGCGGAGATCCCTCTGGGGCCAACGTCCTGACTTTC. The full variable domain, completed using reference TRBV2 and TRBJ2-6, is EPEVTQTPSHQVTQMGQEVILRCVPISNHLYFYWYRQILGQKVEFLVSFYNNEISEKSEIFDDQFSVERPDGSNFTLKIRSTKLEDSAMYFCASGDPSGANVLTFGAGSRLTVL.

The V call is TRBV2, the J call TRBJ1-1; D perhaps matches TRBD1 (5 bases). This CDR3 contains 12 residues. CDR1 SNHLY and CDR2 FYNNEI come from the germline V gene. Trimming removed 9 bases at V and 8 bases at J, with 16 bases between. The CDR3: CARAQGTLEAFF. CDR3 nucleotide sequence: TGTGCCAGAGCCCAGGGCACACTCGAAGCTTTCTTT.

V gene TRBV5-1 combines with J gene TRBJ2-7, with 9 nucleotides matching TRBD1. This CDR3 comprises 15 residues. V was pared by 3 bases and J by 1 base, with 5 bases of the junction left unmatched. Germline V CDR1 and CDR2: SGHRS, YFSETQ. The CDR3 bases are TGCGCCAGCAGCTCCCTGACAGGGGGGTCCTACGAGCAGTACTTC. Its translation: CASSSLTGGSYEQYF.

This clone occurred a few times. The V gene is TRBV6-5, the J gene TRBJ2-3, with D maybe TRBD2 (6 bases). The CDR3 length is 15 residues. Germline V gene lookup returns CDR1 MNHEY and CDR2 SVGAGI. Deletions cut 2 bases from V and 1 base from J, with 10 bases between. The CDR3 region has the DNA TGTGCCAGCAGTTACGCCGGGGGAGGCACAGATACGCAGTATTTT. It encodes CASSYAGGGTDTQYF.

This clone was seen a handful of times. The gene calls are TRBV15 and TRBJ2-1; 9 nucleotides line up with TRBD1. Germline V lookup: CDR1 LNHNV, CDR2 YYDKDF (reference sequence). CDR3 length: 15 residues. With V trimmed by 3 bases and J by 5 bases, 5 bases remained unmatched. DNA for the CDR3: TGTGCCACCAGCAGGTGGGGACAGGGAAACAATGAGCAGTTCTTC. This encodes CATSRWGQGNNEQFF.

The rearrangement links TRBV10-2 to TRBJ1-5, with D tentatively TRBD1 (6 bases). V lost 6 bases to trimming and J lost 0 bases, with 9 bases between them. Germline values: CDR1 WSHSY, CDR2 SAAADI. The CDR3 consists of 14 residues. DNA for the CDR3: TGCGCCAGCAGCGTCAGGGGTAGCAATCAGCCCCAGCATTTT. Encoded protein: CASSVRGSNQPQHF.

The chain carries TRBV15 and TRBJ2-3, with D possibly matching TRBD2 (6 bases). The CDR3 consists of 15 residues. Trimming took 7 bases from V and 3 from J, leaving 17 bases between them. Germline CDR1 LNHNV, CDR2 YYDKDF (reference sequence). Here the CDR3 DNA reads TGTGCCACCACCGGGGGACGGGAGTCTACAGATACGCAGTATTTT. It specifies CATTGGRESTDTQYF.

A few counts support this clone. The chain combines TRBV29-1 with TRBJ1-1; D is unresolved. Trimming left V 1 base short and J 1 base short, with 7 bases between. This CDR3 is 13 amino acids long. Per germline, CDR1 SQVTM and CDR2 ANQGSEA. CDR3 nucleotide sequence: TGCAGCGTTGAAGTACTCCCGAACACTGAAGCTTTCTTT. Translated: CSVEVLPNTEAFF. The complete variable domain, with remaining parts taken from reference TRBV29-1 and TRBJ1-1, reads SAVISQKPSRDICQRGTSLTIQCQVDSQVTMMFWYRQQPGQSLTLIATANQGSEATYESGFVIDKFPISRPNLTFSTLTVSNMSPEDSSIYLCSVEVLPNTEAFFGQGTRLTVV.

This rearrangement joins TRBV27 to TRBJ2-6; D remains unclear. Between the trimmed V and J ends, which lost 0 bases and 0 bases, there was a span of 6 bases. This CDR3 comprises 16 residues. Looked up from germline, CDR1 is MNHEY and CDR2 is SMNVEV (reference sequence). CDR3 nucleotide sequence: TGTGCCAGCAGTTTATCCCCGGGCTCTGGGGCCAACGTCCTGACTTTC. Protein product: CASSLSPGSGANVLTF. The full variable domain, with the rest looked up from reference TRBV27 and TRBJ2-6, is EAQVTQNPRYLITVTGKKLTVTCSQNMNHEYMSWYRQDPGLGLRQIYYSMNVEVTDKGDVPEGYKVSRKEKRNFPLILESPSPNQTSLYFCASSLSPGSGANVLTFGAGSRLTVL.

CDR3 loop: CSVADSGDSPLHF. DNA of the CDR3: TGCAGCGTCGCTGACTCCGGGGATTCACCCCTCCACTTT. The chain joins TRBV29-1 to TRBJ1-6; D is uncertain. Germline V gene data show CDR1 as SQVTM and CDR2 as ANQGSEA. The V and J ends lost 6 bases and 8 bases respectively, with 14 bases between them. The CDR3 totals 13 residues.

The V gene is TRBV29-1, the J gene TRBJ2-7, with 11 positions matching TRBD2. Germline CDR1 reads SQVTM; CDR2 reads ANQGSEA. Unmatched junction bases numbered 10, after V lost 4 bases and J lost 2 bases. The CDR3 sequence is 16 residues long. In nucleotides, the CDR3 is TGCAGCGTTGGCGCAGGGCTAGCGGGGGGTCCCTACGAGCAGTACTTC. Translated, it gives CSVGAGLAGGPYEQYF.

This clone was found once. The chain couples TRBV5-4 to TRBJ1-1; D gene uncertain. CDR1 is SGHNT, CDR2 YYREEE, per germline (reference sequence). V lost 0 bases and J 4 bases, leaving 4 bases between the germline ends. This CDR3 comprises 12 residues. CDR3 protein: CASSLDGTEAFF. Here the CDR3 DNA reads TGTGCCAGCAGCTTGGACGGCACTGAAGCTTTCTTT. The complete variable domain, with remaining parts taken from reference TRBV5-4 and TRBJ1-1, reads ETGVTQSPTHLIKTRGQQVTLRCSSQSGHNTVSWYQQALGQGPQFIFQYYREEENGRGNFPPRFSGLQFPNYSSELNVNALELDDSALYLCASSLDGTEAFFGQGTRLTVV.

This clone was counted only a few times. The rearrangement joins TRBV10-3 to TRBJ2-3, with 8 nucleotides matching TRBD2. This CDR3 comprises 15 residues. The germline V gene encodes CDR1 ENHRY and CDR2 SYGVKD. After removal of 7 bases from V and 2 bases from J, the junction contained 8 bases not matched to a gene. CDR3 DNA: TGTGCCATCAAGGGGCTAGCGGGCCCCACAGATACGCAGTATTTT. It is translated as CAIKGLAGPTDTQYF.

This clone was recorded a few times. The chain recombines TRBV30 with TRBJ2-7; TRBD1 is a possible D gene (5 bases). Looked up from germline, CDR1 is GTSNPN and CDR2 is SVGIG (reference sequence). Trimming shortened V by 1 base and J by 0 bases, and 10 bases separated the two germline ends. This CDR3 contains 14 residues. The CDR3 loop reads CAWSGLDSSYEQYF. CDR3 sequence (DNA): TGTGCCTGGAGTGGCCTCGACAGCTCCTACGAGCAGTACTTC.

The table lists this clone with a few counts. The rearrangement links TRBV7-2 to TRBJ2-2; tentatively, D is TRBD2 (5 bases). Between the trimmed V and J ends, which lost 5 bases and 5 bases, there was a span of 9 bases. The CDR3 consists of 13 residues. The germline V gene encodes CDR1 SGHTA and CDR2 FQGNSA. CDR3 nucleotide sequence: TGTGCCAGCAGCCGTACTAGAACCGGGGAGCTGTTTTTT. This sequence encodes CASSRTRTGELFF.

This chain joins TRBV6-5 and TRBJ1-2, with D possibly being TRBD1 (5 bases). The CDR3 sequence is 15 residues long. Germline V gene data show CDR1 as MNHEY and CDR2 as SVGAGI. V lost 7 bases and J 4 bases, leaving 19 bases between the germline ends. The DNA for the CDR3 is TGTGCCAGCAAACGGCCGGGGGAGCGGGCCTATGGCTACACCTTC. Protein: CASKRPGERAYGYTF.

V gene TRBV7-2 combines with J gene TRBJ2-7, with no clear D. CDR3 length equals 14 residues. V gave up 2 bases and J gave up 5 bases, with 13 bases separating them. Germline loops: CDR1 SGHTA, CDR2 FQGNSA. As DNA, the CDR3 is TGTGCCAGCAGCTTAATGAGTCGCCAGGACGAGCAGTACTTC. Its protein product is CASSLMSRQDEQYF.

The gene calls are TRBV10-3 and TRBJ1-1; 8 bases fit TRBD1. CDR1 is ENHRY, CDR2 SYGVKD, per germline. Trimming removed 0 bases from V and 1 base from J; junction bases left unmatched: 4. The CDR3 spans 16 residues. The CDR3 DNA is TGTGCCATCAGTGAGTCTCGGACAGGGACGAACACTGAAGCTTTCTTT. This codes for CAISESRTGTNTEAFF.

This clone was detected only a few times. The chain has TRBV6-5 and TRBJ2-5; tentatively, D is TRBD1 (5 bases). The DNA matches TRBJ2-7 better at its end, which makes the J call doubtful. The CDR3 consists of 15 residues. Germline values: CDR1 MNHEY, CDR2 SVGAGI. CDR3 residues: CASSYSSGASYEQYF. The CDR3, as DNA: TGTGCCAGCAGTTACTCGAGTGGGGCGTCCTACGAGCAGTACTTC.

The V and J genes are TRBV7-9 and TRBJ2-7; D gene unclear. The CDR3 loop spans 15 amino acids. Germline values: CDR1 SEHNR, CDR2 FQNEAQ (reference sequence). The V end lost 1 base, the J end lost 3 bases, and 13 bases lay between the germline ends. Written as DNA, the CDR3 is TGTGCCAGCAGCTTAGTCCAGGAATACCACTACGAGCAGTACTTC. It yields the protein CASSLVQEYHYEQYF.